This T cell receptor beta chain is from a study of shared clonotypes between healthy human individuals. CDR1 SNHLY and CDR2 FYNNEI come from the germline V gene. The ends were cut back, 9 bases at V and 5 bases at J, with 13 bases in the middle. The CDR3 sequence is 12 residues long. Researchers divided each subset's genomic DNA evenly across several immunoSEQ plates. Clones were sequenced by immunoSEQ multiplex PCR, and TCRdb holds only the in-frame ones, with some missing. Of about 650,000 clones in the sample, around 95% were seen once. The naive CD8 subset, CD45RO-negative cells positively selected for CCR7, excluded terminally differentiated effector memory CD45RA+ cells. Healthy HIV-negative adults without recent acute infections or vaccinations served as donors.

The sequenced sample was naive CD8+ T cells sorted from blood. This chain joins TRBV2 and TRBJ1-1; D unresolved. The source is a woman aged 30 to 39 in good health. The CDR3: CARLGEETEAFF. CDR3 bases: TGTGCCAGACTCGGGGAAGAGACTGAAGCTTTCTTT.